This T cell receptor beta chain appears in the sequencing data of a study of regulatory T cells in long-lasting Graves disease. Germline CDR1 reads SGHRS; CDR2 reads YFSETQ. V lost 0 bases, J lost 1 base, and 16 bases lay in between. This CDR3 is 17 amino acids long. The time point was: persistent/refractory GD, antithyroid drugs over 5 years with positive TRAb. Generation of the TCR library employed RNA extracted from PBMCs. The authors drew patients from an endocrinology department in Xi'an, China. This clonotype came up many times. Both iRepertoire HTBI primers and Arm-PCR of CDR3 regions were used to build the TCR beta libraries. TCRdb recomputed calls from the multiplex PCR reads with MiXCR, one row per CDR3 protein. Of about 470,000 distinct CDR3 sequences listed, around 20% are singletons.

Sequencing was performed on peripheral blood mononuclear cells (PBMCs), taken when the disease was refractory, from a patient treated with antithyroid drugs. This chain links TRBV5-1 with TRBJ1-1; a weak D match, TRBD1 (6 bases). This receptor was obtained from a female donor with Graves disease. The CDR3 sequence: CASSLEGGGLANTEAFF. CDR3 sequence (DNA): TGCGCCAGCAGCTTGGAAGGGGGAGGTCTGGCGAACACTGAAGCTTTCTTT.